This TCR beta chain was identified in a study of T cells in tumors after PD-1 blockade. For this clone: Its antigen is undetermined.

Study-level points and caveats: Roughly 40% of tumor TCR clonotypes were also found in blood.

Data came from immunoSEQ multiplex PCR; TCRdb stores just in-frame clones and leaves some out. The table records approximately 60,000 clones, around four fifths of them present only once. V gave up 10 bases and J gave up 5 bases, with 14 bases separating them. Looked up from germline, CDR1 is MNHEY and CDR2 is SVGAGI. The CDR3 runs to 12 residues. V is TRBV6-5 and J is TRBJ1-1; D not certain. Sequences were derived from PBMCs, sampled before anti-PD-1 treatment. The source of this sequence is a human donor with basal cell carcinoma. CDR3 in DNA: TGTGCCACCTCACCTGGTCGAACTGAAGCTTTCTTT. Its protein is CATSPGRTEAFF.